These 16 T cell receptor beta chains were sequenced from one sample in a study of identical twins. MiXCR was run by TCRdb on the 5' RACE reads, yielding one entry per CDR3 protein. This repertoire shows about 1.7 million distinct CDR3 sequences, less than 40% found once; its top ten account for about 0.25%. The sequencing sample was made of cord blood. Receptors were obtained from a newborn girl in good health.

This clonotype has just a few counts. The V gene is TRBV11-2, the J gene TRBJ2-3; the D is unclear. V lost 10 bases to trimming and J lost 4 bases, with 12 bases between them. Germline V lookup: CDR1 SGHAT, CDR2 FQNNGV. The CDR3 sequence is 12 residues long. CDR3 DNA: TGTGCCACCCTGGGTACTTCAGATACGCAGTATTTT. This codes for CATLGTSDTQYF.

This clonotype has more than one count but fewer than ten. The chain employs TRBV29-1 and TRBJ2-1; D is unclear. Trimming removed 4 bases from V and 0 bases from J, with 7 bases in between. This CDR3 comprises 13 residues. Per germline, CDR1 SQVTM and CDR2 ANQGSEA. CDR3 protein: CSVVRNSYNEQFF. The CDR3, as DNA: TGCAGCGTTGTACGTAACTCCTACAATGAGCAGTTCTTC.

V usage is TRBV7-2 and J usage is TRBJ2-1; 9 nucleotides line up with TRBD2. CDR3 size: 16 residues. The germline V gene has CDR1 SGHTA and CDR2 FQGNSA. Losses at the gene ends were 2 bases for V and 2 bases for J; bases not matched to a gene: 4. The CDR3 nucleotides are TGTGCCAGCAGCTTATCTGGCGGGAGGGCCTACAATGAGCAGTTCTTC. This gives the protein CASSLSGGRAYNEQFF.

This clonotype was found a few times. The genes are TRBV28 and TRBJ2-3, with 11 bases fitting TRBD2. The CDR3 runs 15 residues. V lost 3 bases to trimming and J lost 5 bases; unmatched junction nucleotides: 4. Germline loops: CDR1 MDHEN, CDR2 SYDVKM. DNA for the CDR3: TGTGCCAGCAGTTTCCGAGGACTAGCGGGAGATACGCAGTATTTT. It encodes CASSFRGLAGDTQYF.

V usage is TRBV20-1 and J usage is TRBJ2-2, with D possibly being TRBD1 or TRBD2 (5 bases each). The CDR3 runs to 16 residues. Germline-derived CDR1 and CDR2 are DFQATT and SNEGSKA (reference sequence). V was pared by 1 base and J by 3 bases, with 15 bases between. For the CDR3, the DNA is TGCAGTGCTAGAGTGTATGCCGGGGCGGACACCGGGGAGCTGTTTTTT. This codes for CSARVYAGADTGELFF.

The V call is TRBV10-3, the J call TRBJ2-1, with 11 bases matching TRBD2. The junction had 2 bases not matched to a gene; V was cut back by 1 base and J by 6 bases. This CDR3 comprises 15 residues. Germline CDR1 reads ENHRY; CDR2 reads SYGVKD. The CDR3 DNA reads TGTGCCATCAGTGAGTGGGGGACTAGCGGCAATGAGCAGTTCTTC. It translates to CAISEWGTSGNEQFF.

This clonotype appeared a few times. CDR3 sequence: CASRHTTGVTEAFF. The CDR3 region has the DNA TGCGCCAGCCGTCACACGACAGGGGTGACTGAAGCTTTCTTT. This sequence joins TRBV4-1 and TRBJ1-1, with TRBD1 identical over 8 bases. J gave up 5 bases and V 8 bases, and 10 bases lay outside the gene matches. The CDR3 is made up of 14 amino acids. Germline-derived CDR1 and CDR2 are MGHRA and YSYEKL.

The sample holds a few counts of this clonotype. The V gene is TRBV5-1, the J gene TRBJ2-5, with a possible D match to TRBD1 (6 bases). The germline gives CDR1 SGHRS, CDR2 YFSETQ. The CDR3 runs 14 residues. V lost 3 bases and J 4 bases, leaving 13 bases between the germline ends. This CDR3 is CASSYRVMGETQYF. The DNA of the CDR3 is TGCGCCAGCAGCTACAGGGTGATGGGAGAGACCCAGTACTTC.

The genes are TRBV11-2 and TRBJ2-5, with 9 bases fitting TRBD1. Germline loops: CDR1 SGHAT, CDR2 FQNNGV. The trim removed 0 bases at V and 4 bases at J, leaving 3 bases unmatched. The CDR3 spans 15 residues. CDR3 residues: CASSLDLTGGETQYF. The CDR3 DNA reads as TGTGCCAGCAGCTTAGATTTGACAGGGGGAGAGACCCAGTACTTC. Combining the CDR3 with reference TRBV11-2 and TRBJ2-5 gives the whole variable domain EAGVAQSPRYKIIEKRQSVAFWCNPISGHATLYWYQQILGQGPKLLIQFQNNGVVDDSQLPKDRFSAERLKGVDSTLKIQPAKLEDSAVYLCASSLDLTGGETQYFGPGTRLLVL.

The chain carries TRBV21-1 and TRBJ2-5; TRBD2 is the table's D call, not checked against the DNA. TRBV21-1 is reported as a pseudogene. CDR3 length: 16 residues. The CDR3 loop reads CASSIEGLAAQETQYF. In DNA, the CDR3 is TGTGCCAGCAGCATCGAGGGACTAGCGGCACAAGAGACCCAGTACTTC.

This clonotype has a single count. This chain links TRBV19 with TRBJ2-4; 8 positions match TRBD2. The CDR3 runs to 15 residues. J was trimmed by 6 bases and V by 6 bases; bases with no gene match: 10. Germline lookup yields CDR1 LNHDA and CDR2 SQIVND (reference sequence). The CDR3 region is CASSQLAVAANIQYF. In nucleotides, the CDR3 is TGTGCCAGTAGCCAACTAGCGGTAGCGGCAAACATTCAGTACTTC.

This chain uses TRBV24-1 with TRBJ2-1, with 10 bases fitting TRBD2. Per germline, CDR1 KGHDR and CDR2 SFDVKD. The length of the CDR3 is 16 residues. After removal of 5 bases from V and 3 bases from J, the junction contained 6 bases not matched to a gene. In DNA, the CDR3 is TGTGCCACCAGTGCCCGGACTAGCGGAGACTACAATGAGCAGTTCTTC. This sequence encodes CATSARTSGDYNEQFF.

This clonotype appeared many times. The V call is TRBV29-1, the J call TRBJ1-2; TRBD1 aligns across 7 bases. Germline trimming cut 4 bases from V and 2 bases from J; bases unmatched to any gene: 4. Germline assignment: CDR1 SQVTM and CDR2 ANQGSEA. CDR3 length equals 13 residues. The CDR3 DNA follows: TGCAGCGTTGTTCCGGGACAGAACTATGGCTACACCTTC. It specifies CSVVPGQNYGYTF.

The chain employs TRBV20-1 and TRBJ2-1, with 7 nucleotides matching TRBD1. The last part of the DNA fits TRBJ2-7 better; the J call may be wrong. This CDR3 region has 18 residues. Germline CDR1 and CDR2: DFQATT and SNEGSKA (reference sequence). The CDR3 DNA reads TGCAGTGCTAGGGGGGACAGTTTAAGAACGAGCTCCTACAATGAGCAGTACTTC. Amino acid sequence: CSARGDSLRTSSYNEQYF.

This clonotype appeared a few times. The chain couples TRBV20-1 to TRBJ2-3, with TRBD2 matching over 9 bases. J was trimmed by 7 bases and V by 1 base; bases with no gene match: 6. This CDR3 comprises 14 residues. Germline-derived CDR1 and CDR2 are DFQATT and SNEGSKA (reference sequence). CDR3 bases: TGCAGTGCTAGAGTCCGAGCGGGGGGCTATACGCAGTATTTT. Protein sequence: CSARVRAGGYTQYF.

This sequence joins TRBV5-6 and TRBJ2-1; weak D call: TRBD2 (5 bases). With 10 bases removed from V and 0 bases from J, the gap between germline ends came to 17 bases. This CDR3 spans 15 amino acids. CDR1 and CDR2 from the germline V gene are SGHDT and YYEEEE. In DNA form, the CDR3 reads TGTGCCGTCAGGAGGTCCTCGCCCTCCTACAATGAGCAGTTCTTC. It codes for CAVRRSSPSYNEQFF. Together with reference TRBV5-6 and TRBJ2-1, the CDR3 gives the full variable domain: DAGVTQSPTHLIKTRGQQVTLRCSPKSGHDTVSWYQQALGQGPQFIFQYYEEEERQRGNFPDRFSGHQFPNYSSELNVNALLLGDSALYLCAVRRSSPSYNEQFFGPGTRLTVL.